The sequence of this TCR beta chain was determined in a study of T cells expressing NK-cell markers. About the study: Repertoires of TCR beta were obtained from T cells sorted as CD3+CD56+NKG2C+, CD3+CD56+NKG2C- and CD3+CD56-NKG2C+. The study sequenced eight donors, seven HCMV-seropositive and one seronegative.

The length of the CDR3 is 14 residues. Germline CDR1 SGHTA, CDR2 FQGNSA. In regard to this clonotype: The antigen remains undetermined.

Study-wide results and caveats: Whether expanded NKG2C+ T cell clones recognized HCMV stayed uncertain. The CD3+CD56-NKG2C+ fraction was also led by these clonotypes in a few donors.

With the 5' RACE reads reprocessed, TCRdb shows one record per CDR3 protein and no DNA. This listing includes more than 400,000 distinct CDR3 sequences. The sequence was collected from a woman aged 18 to 75 in good health. The chain employs TRBV7-2 and TRBJ2-7. The sample comprised blood T cells: a sorted CD56 or NKG2C T cell subset, CD4+ or CD8+ T cells, or bulk PBMC T cells (not recorded which). The CDR3 reads CASSADRGYYEQYF.